The entry that follows covers one T cell receptor (beta chain) sequence. Its specificity is not known. The sample belongs to a study of CD8+CD57+ T cells in acquired aplastic anemia. Study-level background: Yields of DNA that came from sorted CD4+ and CD8+ cells averaged roughly 3.2 ug.

Germline V gene sequence: CDR1 SGHAT, CDR2 FQNNGV. The CDR3 has 16 residues. V shed 0 bases and J shed 4 bases, with 12 bases lying between them. Patients who underwent sequencing had shown CD8+CD57+ cell expansion by flow cytometry. Overall study findings and caveats: Common to patients and controls were twenty-nine CD8+ CDR3 sequences. Patients did not significantly differ from controls in CD8+ Simpson's diversity.

CDR3 and TCR beta VDJ profiling relied on a genomic DNA template. MiXCR, applied by TCRdb to the reads, yields one record per CDR3 protein. The data contain under 350,000 distinct CDR3 sequences, approximately 57% of them singletons. This chain joins TRBV11-2 and TRBJ2-2; D remains ambiguous. The source of this sequence is a human donor with aplastic anemia. Sequenced sample: sorted CD4+, CD8+, or CD8+CD57+ T cells (not recorded which) from PBMCs. This CDR3 reads CASSLDVARSTGELFF. The DNA of the CDR3 is TGTGCCAGCAGCTTAGACGTGGCCAGGAGCACCGGGGAGCTGTTTTTT. Variable domain in full (rest from reference TRBV11-2 and TRBJ2-2): EAGVAQSPRYKIIEKRQSVAFWCNPISGHATLYWYQQILGQGPKLLIQFQNNGVVDDSQLPKDRFSAERLKGVDSTLKIQPAKLEDSAVYLCASSLDVARSTGELFFGEGSRLTVL.